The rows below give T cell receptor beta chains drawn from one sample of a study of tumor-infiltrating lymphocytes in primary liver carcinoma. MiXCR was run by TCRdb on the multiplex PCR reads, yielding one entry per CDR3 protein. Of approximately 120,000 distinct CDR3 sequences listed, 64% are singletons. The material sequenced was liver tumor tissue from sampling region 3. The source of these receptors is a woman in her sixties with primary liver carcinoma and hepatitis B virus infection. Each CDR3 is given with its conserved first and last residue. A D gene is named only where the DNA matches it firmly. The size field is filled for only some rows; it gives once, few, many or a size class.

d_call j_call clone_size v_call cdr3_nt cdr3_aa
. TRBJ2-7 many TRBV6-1 TGTGCCAGCAGTGGAGGAAGGGGCTCGGACGAGCAGTACTTC CASSGGRGSDEQYF
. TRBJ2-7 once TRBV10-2 TGCGCCAGCAGTGGGGCGGGACGATCAACCTACGACCAGCACTTC CASSGAGRSTYDQHF
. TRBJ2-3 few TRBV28 TGTGCCAGCAGTTTATTTCCCCTTGGGGGGAGGACAGATACGCAGTATTTT CASSLFPLGGRTDTQYF
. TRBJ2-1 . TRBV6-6 TGTGCTAGCAGTTATCCTAGTGAGCAGTTCTTC CASSYPSEQFF
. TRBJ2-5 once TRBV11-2 TGTGCCAGCAACCACGGATTAGGAGAGACCCAGTACTTC CASNHGLGETQYF
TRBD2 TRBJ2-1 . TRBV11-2 TGTGTCAGTAGCTCGCGGGGGACTAGCGGGAGCAGGTCCTACAATGAGCAGTTCTTC CVSSSRGTSGSRSYNEQFF
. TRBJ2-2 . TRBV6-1 TGTGCTAGCATCAGAGTTGTGAGCACCGGGGAGCTGTTTTTT CASIRVVSTGELFF
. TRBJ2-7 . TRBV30 TGTGTCTGGAGAAGCGGTCCTTCCTACGAGCAGTACTTC CVWRSGPSYEQYF
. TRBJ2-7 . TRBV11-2 TGTGCCAGTAGCCCAGAGGGGATCTGGGAGCAGTACTTC CASSPEGIWEQYF
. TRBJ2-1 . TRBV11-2 TGTGCCAGCAGCCTGCAGCGGAGCTCCTACAATGGGCAGCTCTTT CASSLQRSSYNGQLF
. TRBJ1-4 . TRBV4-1 TGCGCCAGTAGCCAAGATCACGGGCCCCCTAATGGAAAACTGCTTTTT CASSQDHGPPNGKLLF
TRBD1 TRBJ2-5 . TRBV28 TGTGCCGGCAGTTCGGTCCTGGACAGGGTTCGCGAGACCCAATACTTC CAGSSVLDRVRETQYF
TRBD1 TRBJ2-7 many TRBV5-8 TGTGCCAGCAGCCAACAGGGGGCAAAGAACGAGCAGTACTTC CASSQQGAKNEQYF
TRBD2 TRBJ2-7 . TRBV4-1 TGCGCCAGCAGCCGAGTGTTACCGGGAGGGACCTACGAGCAGTACTTC CASSRVLPGGTYEQYF
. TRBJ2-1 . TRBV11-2 TGTGCCAGCAGTTTCGGCGGTGTGGGCAATGATCAGTTCTTC CASSFGGVGNDQFF
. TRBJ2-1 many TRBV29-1 TGCAGCGTGCTCGACAGACGCTTATACAATGAGCAGTTCTTC CSVLDRRLYNEQFF
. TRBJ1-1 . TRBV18 TGTGCCAGCTCACATAACTCGGGACCTAACACTGAAGCTTTCTTT CASSHNSGPNTEAFF
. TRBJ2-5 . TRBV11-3 TGTGCCAGCAGCTTACGGCAGGGGGTAAGCGGGACCCACTATTTC CASSLRQGVSGTHYF
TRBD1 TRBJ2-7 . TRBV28 TGTGCCAGCAGTTCTCTAACCATCCAGAACAGGGGGCGAGCCTACGAGCAGTACTTC CASSSLTIQNRGRAYEQYF
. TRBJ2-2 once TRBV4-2 TGTGCCAGCAGCCGAGAGTCCCAGTGGGGCGCGACCGGGGAGCTGTTTTTT CASSRESQWGATGELFF
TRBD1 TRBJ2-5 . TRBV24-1 TGTGCCACCAGTGATTTTCGGCAGGGGGCGGAGACCCAGTACTTC CATSDFRQGAETQYF
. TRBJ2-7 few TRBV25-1 TGTGCCAGCAGTGAGGGGAACCAGGGGGAGCAGTACTTC CASSEGNQGEQYF
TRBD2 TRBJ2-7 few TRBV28 TGTGCCAGCAGCCCGGGACTAGCGGGATTGGTGAGAAGCGAGCAGTACTTC CASSPGLAGLVRSEQYF
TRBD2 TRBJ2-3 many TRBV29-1 TGCAGCGTCCCAAGCGGGAGGGGGGCAGATACGCAGTATTTT CSVPSGRGADTQYF
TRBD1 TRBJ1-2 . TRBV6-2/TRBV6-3 TGCGCCAGCAGTTACAGGGGACAGGGGACCTATGTCTACACCTTC CASSYRGQGTYVYTF
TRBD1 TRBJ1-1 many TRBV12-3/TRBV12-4 TGTGCCAGCAGTTTAGCAGGGACAGGGCGAGTGGACACTGAAGCTTTCTTT CASSLAGTGRVDTEAFF
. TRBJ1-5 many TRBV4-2 TGTGCCAGCAGCCAAGAAGGTCAAGGGGATCAGCCCCAGCATTTT CASSQEGQGDQPQHF
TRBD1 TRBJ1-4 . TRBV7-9 TGTGTCAGCACCTTATCCGCGGGACAGGGAACAACTAATGAAAAACTGTTTTTT CVSTLSAGQGTTNEKLFF
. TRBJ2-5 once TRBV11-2 TGTGCCAGCAGCTTACAGGGGCTAGAGATCCGGTACTTC CASSLQGLEIRYF
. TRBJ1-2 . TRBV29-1 TGTAGCGTTGAGGGGGGCGTTGACTACACCTTC CSVEGGVDYTF
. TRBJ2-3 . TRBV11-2 TGTGCCAACAGCACCCTGGTTGCAGATACGCAGTACTTT CANSTLVADTQYF
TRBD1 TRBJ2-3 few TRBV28 TGTGCCAGCAGTTTGTTACAGGGGGCGGATACGCAGTATTTT CASSLLQGADTQYF
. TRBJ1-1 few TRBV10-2 TGCACCAGCAGGGCGGGGATAAGAAACACTGAAGCTTTCTTT CTSRAGIRNTEAFF
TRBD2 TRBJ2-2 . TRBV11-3 TGTGCTGGCGGCTTAGGCAGGCTAGCGGGAAACACCGGGGAGCTGTTTTTT CAGGLGRLAGNTGELFF
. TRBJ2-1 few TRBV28 TGTGCCAGCAGTTTATCCCAGGGTCACAATGAGCAGTTCTTC CASSLSQGHNEQFF
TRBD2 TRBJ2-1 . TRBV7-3 TGTGCCAGCAGTTCAATTAGCGGGAGGCACAATGAGCAGTTCTTC CASSSISGRHNEQFF
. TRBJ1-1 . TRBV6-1 TGTGTCAGCAGACGCCTAGACAGAGGGAACACTGAAGCTCTCTTT CVSRRLDRGNTEALF
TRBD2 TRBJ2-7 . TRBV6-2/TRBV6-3 TGTGCCAGCAGTTACTCAATTTCGAGCGGGAATGTCGCGTACGAGCAGTACTTC CASSYSISSGNVAYEQYF
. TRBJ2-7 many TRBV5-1 TGCGCCAGCAGCTTTACGGCTCCACCTGGTGAGCAGTACTTC CASSFTAPPGEQYF
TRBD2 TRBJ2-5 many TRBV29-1 TGCAGCACCCCGGTGGGTCGCCTAGCGGGCTCGGAGACCCAGTACTTC CSTPVGRLAGSETQYF
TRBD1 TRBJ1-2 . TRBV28 TGTGCCAGCAGGGGGGACAGGGGGCCTGGCTACACCTTC CASRGDRGPGYTF
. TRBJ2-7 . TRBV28 TGTGCCAGCAGGCCGACTAGTCTACCCCGGAGGTACTTC CASRPTSLPRRYF
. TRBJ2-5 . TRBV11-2 TGTGCCAGCAGCTTAGATCACTGGGAGACCCAGTACTTC CASSLDHWETQYF
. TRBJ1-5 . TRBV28 TGTGCCAGCAGTTTAGCAGGGGGCAATCAGCCCCAGCATTTT CASSLAGGNQPQHF
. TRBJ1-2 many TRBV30 TGTGCCTGGAGTGTGACCTATGGCTACACCTTC CAWSVTYGYTF
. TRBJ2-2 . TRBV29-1 TGCAGCGTTGAACCCCAGGGGACCAGGGAACTGTTTTTT CSVEPQGTRELFF
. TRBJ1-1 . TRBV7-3 TGTGCCGCCATAATAGGAAGGATTGAAGCTTTCTTT CAAIIGRIEAFF
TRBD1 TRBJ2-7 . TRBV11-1 TGTGCCAACAGCTCGGACAGGGGGGACGAACAGTACTTC CANSSDRGDEQYF
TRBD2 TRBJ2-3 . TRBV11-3 TGTGCTAACAGCCCCCTGGCGGGAGGAACGGATACGCAGTATTTT CANSPLAGGTDTQYF
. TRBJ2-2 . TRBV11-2 TGTGCCAGCAGCCCTCCGCAGGGACTGATCGGGGAGCTGTTTTTT CASSPPQGLIGELFF
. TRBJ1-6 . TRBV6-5 TGTGCCAGCAGTTACTCCGGGGGTATGAATTCATCCCTCCACTTT CASSYSGGMNSSLHF
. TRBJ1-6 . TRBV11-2 TGTACCAGCAGCTTAGATCATCGGCTTCCTAATTCACCCCTCCACTTT CTSSLDHRLPNSPLHF
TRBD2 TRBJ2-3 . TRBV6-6 TGTGTCGGCAGTTGGGCGGGAGAAGGAACAGATACGCAGTATTTT CVGSWAGEGTDTQYF
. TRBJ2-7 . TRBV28 TGTGCCAGCAGTCGCCCAGGTACCTACGAGCAGTACTTC CASSRPGTYEQYF
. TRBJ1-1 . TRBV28 TGTGCCAGCACCATAGGGGGGGTTCAGGGGCAGCGCACTGAAGCTTTCTTT CASTIGGVQGQRTEAFF
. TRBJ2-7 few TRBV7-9 TGTGCCAGCAGCTTAGCGCTTGGGGCCTACGAGCAGTACTTC CASSLALGAYEQYF
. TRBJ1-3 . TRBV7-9 TGTGCCAGTAACTTTTACGGGAGAGGCTCTGGAAACACCATATATTTT CASNFYGRGSGNTIYF
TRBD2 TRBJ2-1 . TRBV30 TGTGCCTGGAGTGGGGTAGCGGGAAGGGAGCAGTTCTTC CAWSGVAGREQFF
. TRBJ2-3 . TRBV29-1 TGCAGCGTTGTGCAAACCCCGGACGGAAGCCTCGCAGATACGCAGTATTTT CSVVQTPDGSLADTQYF
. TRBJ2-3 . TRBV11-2 TGTGCCAGCAGCTTACAACAGGGTTCGGAGATGCAGTATTTT CASSLQQGSEMQYF